The 18 T cell receptor beta chains listed next were all sequenced from one sample in a study of T cells in Graves' hyperthyroidism and ophthalmopathy. Using RNA transcripts as the source, TCR beta CDR3 regions were amplified. Initially, a first-round RT-PCR of the TCR CDR3 employed the HTBI primer set. TCRdb processed the multiplex PCR reads anew with MiXCR; each CDR3 protein has one entry. Among hundreds of thousands of distinct CDR3 sequences listed, approximately 14% were seen once. Input material: blood. These TCRs come from a young woman with Graves' hyperthyroidism.

The CDR3 loop reads CASSWASLQYF. The CDR3 bases are TGTGCCAGCAGTTGGGCGAGTTTACAGTACTTC. The gene calls are TRBV6-1 and TRBJ2-5; D not resolved. The germline V gene encodes CDR1 MNHNS and CDR2 SASEGT. The CDR3 runs to 11 residues. The germline V and J ends were trimmed by 5 bases and 11 bases, with 12 bases remaining between them.

The chain has TRBV24-1 and TRBJ2-2; TRBD1 aligns across 7 bases. The CDR3 has 15 residues. From germline, CDR1 is KGHDR and CDR2 SFDVKD. J gave up 1 base and V 2 bases, and 0 bases lay outside the gene matches. DNA of the CDR3: TGTGCCACCAGTGATTACAGGGGGAACACCGGGGAGCTGTTTTTT. Encoded protein: CATSDYRGNTGELFF.

V and J are TRBV20-1 and TRBJ2-7; D may match TRBD1 or TRBD2 (5 bases each). The CDR3 has 15 amino acids. Germline CDR1 and CDR2: DFQATT and SNEGSKA (reference sequence). V shed 4 bases and J shed 1 base, with 17 bases lying between them. The CDR3 loop is CSANEGRGPSYEQYF. The CDR3 DNA is TGCAGTGCTAACGAGGGAAGGGGTCCTTCCTACGAGCAGTACTTC.

This chain uses TRBV6-1 with TRBJ1-4; TRBD1 might be the D (6 bases). Trimming left V 5 bases short and J 5 bases short, with 18 bases between. There are 16 residues in the CDR3. Germline V gene data show CDR1 as MNHNS and CDR2 as SASEGT. The CDR3 is CASSRRSGASNEKLFF. The CDR3 DNA sequence: TGTGCCAGCAGTCGCCGATCAGGGGCCTCAAATGAAAAACTGTTTTTT.

This clonotype was found many times. The V gene is TRBV4-3, the J gene TRBJ2-7; 9 nucleotides agree with TRBD2. Germline V gene sequence: CDR1 LGHNA, CDR2 YSLEER. The J segment lost 2 bases and the V segment lost 5 bases, leaving 4 bases of the junction unmatched. This CDR3 region has 14 residues. This chain's CDR3 is CASSWSGRPYEQYF. Here the CDR3 DNA reads TGCGCCAGCAGCTGGAGCGGGAGGCCCTACGAGCAGTACTTC.

The V call is TRBV11-2, the J call TRBJ2-2, with D perhaps TRBD2 (5 bases). V dropped 2 bases and J dropped 0 bases, with 10 bases sitting between them. Germline-derived CDR1 and CDR2 are SGHAT and FQNNGV. The CDR3 loop spans 16 amino acids. The CDR3 sequence is CASSLQAASNTGELFF. The CDR3, as DNA: TGTGCCAGCAGCTTACAAGCGGCCTCGAACACCGGGGAGCTGTTTTTT.

This clonotype was detected a few times. The chain combines TRBV7-2 with TRBJ1-1; tentative D call: TRBD1 (5 bases). Trimming pared 1 base from V and 5 bases from J, leaving 14 bases between. The germline gives CDR1 SGHTA, CDR2 FQGNSA. There are 15 residues in the CDR3. In DNA form, the CDR3 reads TGTGCCAGCAGCTTAGATATTGGGGGAGGGACTGAAGCTTTCTTT. Protein sequence: CASSLDIGGGTEAFF. Full variable domain (missing parts from reference TRBV7-2 and TRBJ1-1): GAGVSQSPSNKVTEKGKDVELRCDPISGHTALYWYRQSLGQGLEFLIYFQGNSAPDKSGLPSDRFSAERTGGSVSTLTIQRTQQEDSAVYLCASSLDIGGGTEAFFGQGTRLTVV.

This clonotype was seen many times. This chain links TRBV2 with TRBJ1-3; D call uncertain. V lost 6 bases and J lost 4, with 4 bases in between. The CDR3 is 11 residues long. Germline CDR1 reads SNHLY; CDR2 reads FYNNEI. The CDR3: CASRQGNTIYF. The DNA of the CDR3 is TGTGCCAGCAGGCAGGGAAACACCATATATTTT.

The V call is TRBV6-2 or TRBV6-3, the J call TRBJ1-2, with a tentative D call TRBD1 (5 bases). Per germline, CDR1 MNHEY and CDR2 SVGEGT. V dropped 2 bases and J dropped 6 bases, with 10 bases sitting between them. The CDR3 is made up of 13 amino acids. CDR3 in amino acids: CASSYQIRDGYTF. The CDR3 DNA follows: TGTGCCAGCAGTTACCAAATCAGGGATGGCTACACCTTC.

This clonotype was seen more than once but under ten times. The chain couples TRBV28 to TRBJ1-5; TRBD1 aligns across 7 bases. Germline-derived CDR1 and CDR2 are MDHEN and SYDVKM. The CDR3 runs to 17 residues. The trim removed 3 bases at V and 4 bases at J, leaving 12 bases unmatched. CDR3 DNA sequence: TGTGCCAGCAGTTTGCCCCTCGGCAGGGGGAATAATCAGCCCCAGCATTTT. Translating gives CASSLPLGRGNNQPQHF.

This clonotype was recorded many times. V is TRBV20-1 and J is TRBJ2-1; D call uncertain. The CDR3 consists of 13 residues. V lost 5 bases, J lost 6 bases, and 14 bases lay in between. Germline loops: CDR1 DFQATT, CDR2 SNEGSKA (reference sequence). CDR3 nucleotide sequence: TGCAGTGCTCCTATATCAGCTGTCAATGAGCAGTTCTTC. Protein product: CSAPISAVNEQFF.

V and J are TRBV11-3 and TRBJ1-1; TRBD1 might be the D (5 bases). The V and J ends lost 0 bases and 4 bases respectively, with 12 bases between them. Germline V gene sequence: CDR1 SGHNT, CDR2 YENEEA. The CDR3 spans 15 residues. CDR3 loop: CASSLEAGMGTEAFF. The CDR3 bases are TGTGCCAGCAGCTTAGAGGCAGGGATGGGCACTGAAGCTTTCTTT.

This clonotype was seen a handful of times. The gene calls are TRBV4-1 and TRBJ2-1; 10 bases fit TRBD1. After removal of 2 bases from V and 4 bases from J, the junction contained 8 bases not matched to a gene. CDR1 and CDR2 from the germline V gene are MGHRA and YSYEKL. The length of the CDR3 is 17 residues. The CDR3 DNA reads TGCGCCAGCAGCCAAAGGGACAGGGGACCGATTTACAATGAGCAGTTCTTC. It specifies CASSQRDRGPIYNEQFF.

This clonotype was observed many times. The CDR3 DNA reads TGTGCCAGCAGTGTTTTCGACAGGGTCAGAGAGACCCAGTACTTC. It yields the protein CASSVFDRVRETQYF. The V call is TRBV2, the J call TRBJ2-5, with 7 bases aligning to TRBD1. Trimming took 4 bases from V and 4 from J; bases not matched to a gene: 9. Germline-derived CDR1 and CDR2 are SNHLY and FYNNEI. The CDR3 is 15 amino acids.

There are many counts of this clonotype. V usage is TRBV27 and J usage is TRBJ2-1; possibly TRBD2 for D (6 bases). Between the trimmed V and J ends, which lost 2 bases and 0 bases, there was a span of 17 bases. The CDR3 has 18 amino acids. From germline, CDR1 is MNHEY and CDR2 SMNVEV (reference sequence). The CDR3 coding sequence is TGTGCCAGCAGTTTAATTGGGGGACTCACGAGCTCCTACAATGAGCAGTTCTTC. Its translation: CASSLIGGLTSSYNEQFF.

This chain links TRBV7-3 with TRBJ2-1; D may be TRBD2 (6 bases). Germline values: CDR1 SGHTA, CDR2 FQGTGA. Trimming left V 1 base short and J 2 bases short, with 12 bases between. CDR3 size: 16 residues. This CDR3 reads CASSLMRRETYNEQFF. CDR3 DNA: TGTGCCAGCAGCTTAATGAGGCGGGAAACCTACAATGAGCAGTTCTTC. Complete variable domain (other parts from reference TRBV7-3 and TRBJ2-1): GAGVSQTPSNKVTEKGKYVELRCDPISGHTALYWYRQSLGQGPEFLIYFQGTGAADDSGLPNDRFFAVRPEGSVSTLKIQRTERGDSAVYLCASSLMRRETYNEQFFGPGTRLTVL.

This clonotype was seen just once. The chain employs TRBV9 and TRBJ2-7, with TRBD2 matching over 9 bases. The ends lost 3 bases at V and 5 bases at J; junction bases unmatched: 3. Germline V lookup: CDR1 SGDLS, CDR2 YYNGEE. This CDR3 region has 13 residues. CDR3 in DNA: TGTGCCAGCAGCGCTGGGACTAGCCACGAGCAGTACTTC. As protein: CASSAGTSHEQYF.

This clonotype was recorded a few times. CDR3 sequence (DNA): TGTGCCAGCAGGGGAAAGGCCCCTGGGACTAATGAAAAACTGTTTTTT. Amino acid sequence: CASRGKAPGTNEKLFF. The chain has TRBV7-9 and TRBJ1-4, with D uncertain. CDR3 length equals 16 residues. Per germline, CDR1 SEHNR and CDR2 FQNEAQ (reference sequence). Trimming took 6 bases from V and 2 from J, leaving 16 bases between them.